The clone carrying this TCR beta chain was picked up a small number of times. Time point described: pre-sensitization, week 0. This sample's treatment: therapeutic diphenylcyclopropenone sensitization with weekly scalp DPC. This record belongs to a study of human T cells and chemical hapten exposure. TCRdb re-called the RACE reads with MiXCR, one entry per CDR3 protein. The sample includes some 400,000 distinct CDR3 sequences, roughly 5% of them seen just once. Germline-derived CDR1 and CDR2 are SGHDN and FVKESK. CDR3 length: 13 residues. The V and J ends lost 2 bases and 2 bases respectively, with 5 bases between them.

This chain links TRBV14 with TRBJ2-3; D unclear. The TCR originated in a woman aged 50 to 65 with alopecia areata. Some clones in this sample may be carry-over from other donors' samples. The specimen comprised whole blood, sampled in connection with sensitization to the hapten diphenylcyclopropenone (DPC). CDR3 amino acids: CASSQYFTDTQYF. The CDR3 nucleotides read TGTGCCAGCAGCCAATATTTCACAGATACGCAGTATTTT.